This TCR beta chain derives from a study of technical replicates of blood from a few donors (TCRdb year 2017). Receptor libraries were prepared by the immunoSEQ multiplex PCR assay. The table comes from immuneACCESS by way of TCRdb, which keeps in-frame sequences with V and J called. Part of the clones is missing from these tables; in studies checked, under half for an unresolved V gene and the rest for unknown reasons. A total of some 56,000 clones appear in this sample, 85% to 95% of them only once. In total, the top ten clones hold roughly 4.2% of the sample. Based on the germline V gene, the CDR1 and CDR2 sequences are MGHRA and YSYEKL. Inclusive of the bounding cysteine and phenylalanine, the CDR3 is 14 residues long. The DNA shown is the 42-base CDR3, in frame from base 1. The germline V end is reduced by 3 bases and the J end by 7 bases; junction bases left unmatched: 4. As regards this clone: There is no known antigen for this receptor. Per-base qualities were not stored, and no clone one base away is much larger.

The sample comprised PBMCs. The sequence came from a human donor in good health. Some clones in this sample may be carry-over from other donors' samples. In this chain, TRBV4-1 is recombined with TRBJ2-2, with TRBD1 identical over 8 junction bases. Here is the DNA: TGCGCCAGCAGCCACCCGGACAGGGTCGGGGAGCTGTTTTTT. This codes for CASSHPDRVGELFF.